This TCR beta chain was sequenced for a study of cytomegalovirus exposure and HLA in healthy donors. Study findings and constraints: For cytomegalovirus status, the classifier reportedly gave diagnoses with high specificity and sensitivity.

Concerning this clone: The antigen is not known.

From germline, CDR1 is SNHLY and CDR2 FYNNEI. The CDR3 length is 13 residues. Deletions cut 5 bases from V and 1 base from J, with 6 bases between. The assay was immunoSEQ multiplex PCR, and TCRdb's table has in-frame clones only and misses some. The top ten hold 10% of the sample, which has about 160,000 clones, 84% seen once. This rearrangement joins TRBV2 to TRBJ1-5; D is unresolved. Sequenced input: PBMCs. This TCR derives from a young man in good health and CMV-seropositive. This CDR3 is CASSPGSNQPQHF. DNA of the CDR3: TGTGCCAGCAGTCCGGGGAGCAATCAGCCCCAGCATTTT.